This T cell receptor (beta chain) came from a study of radiation and T cells in renal cell carcinoma. Study-wide results and limits: Pretreatment tumor biopsies were lacking, so baseline clonotypes are unknown.

A remark on this clone: Its antigen is undetermined.

The germline gives CDR1 MGHRA, CDR2 YSYEKL. This CDR3 is built from 18 residues. Between the trimmed V and J ends, which lost 6 bases and 0 bases, there was a span of 18 bases. The assay was immunoSEQ multiplex PCR, and TCRdb's table has in-frame clones only and misses some. The table has approximately 120,000 clones, approximately 78% seen once; the top ten hold around 3%. Time point indicated: baseline pretreatment blood. Noted treatment: 15 Gy SBRT to primary tumor, nephrectomy 4 weeks later. V and J are TRBV4-1 and TRBJ1-6, with no clear D. The receptor's source is a woman aged 60-75 years with renal cell carcinoma. The sequenced sample was blood, obtained from a patient whose treatment included radiotherapy and nephrectomy. The CDR3 DNA follows: TGCGCCAGCAGACCCATCGGGCGTACAAGCTCCTATAATTCACCCCTCCACTTT. This translates into CASRPIGRTSSYNSPLHF.